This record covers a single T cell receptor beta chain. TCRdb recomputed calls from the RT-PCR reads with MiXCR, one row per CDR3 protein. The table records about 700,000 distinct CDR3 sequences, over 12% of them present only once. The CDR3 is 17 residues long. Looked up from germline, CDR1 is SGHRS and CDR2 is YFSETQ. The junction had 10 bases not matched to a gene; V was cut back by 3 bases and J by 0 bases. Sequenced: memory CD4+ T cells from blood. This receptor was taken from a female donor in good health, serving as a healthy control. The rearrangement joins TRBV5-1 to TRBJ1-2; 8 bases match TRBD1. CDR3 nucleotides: TGCGCCAGCAGCTGGGGGACAGGCGGACAAGCTAACTATGGCTACACCTTC. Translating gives CASSWGTGGQANYGYTF.